The 3 T cell receptor beta chains below were found in one sample sequenced in a study of blood T cell repertoires in COVID-19. Data came from immunoSEQ multiplex PCR; TCRdb stores just in-frame clones and leaves some out. The sample has more than 300,000 clones, approximately 87% seen once. The sample consisted of peripheral blood. These receptors all stem from a woman in her 30s with COVID-19, enrolled during active disease.

The chain recombines TRBV28 with TRBJ1-2; D call uncertain. The CDR3 is 15 residues long. Trimming took 7 bases from V and 0 from J, leaving 15 bases between them. From germline, CDR1 is MDHEN and CDR2 SYDVKM. Written as DNA, the CDR3 is TGTGCCAGCAACCCCCGGGGAAGGCCTAACTATGGCTACACCTTC. Translating it yields CASNPRGRPNYGYTF.

The chain carries TRBV4-1 and TRBJ1-6; D unresolved. This CDR3 spans 15 amino acids. The V and J ends lost 2 bases and 0 bases respectively, with 5 bases between them. Germline V CDR1 and CDR2: MGHRA, YSYEKL. The CDR3 spells CASSQFSSYNSPLHF. As DNA, the CDR3 is TGCGCCAGCAGCCAATTCAGCTCCTATAATTCACCCCTCCACTTT.

The chain joins TRBV6-6 to TRBJ2-3, with a weak D call TRBD1 (5 bases). The CDR3 contains 13 residues. Per germline, CDR1 MNHNY and CDR2 SVGAGI (reference sequence). With 10 bases removed from V and 4 bases from J, the gap between germline ends came to 15 bases. The CDR3, as DNA: TGTGCCACCTCAGGGTACGGGTCAGATACGCAGTATTTT. Protein sequence: CATSGYGSDTQYF.